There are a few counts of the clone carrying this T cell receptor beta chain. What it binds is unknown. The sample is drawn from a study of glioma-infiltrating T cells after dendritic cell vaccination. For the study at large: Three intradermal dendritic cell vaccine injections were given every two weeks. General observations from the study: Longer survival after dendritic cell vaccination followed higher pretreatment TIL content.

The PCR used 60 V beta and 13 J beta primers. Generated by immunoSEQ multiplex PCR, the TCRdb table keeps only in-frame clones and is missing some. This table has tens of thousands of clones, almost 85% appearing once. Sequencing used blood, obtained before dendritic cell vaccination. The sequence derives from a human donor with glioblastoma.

The CDR3 region has the DNA TGTGCCAGCAGCTTAGAGGGGGGGTCCCTCTCTGGGGCCAACGTCCTGACTTTC. Translation gives CASSLEGGSLSGANVLTF. This rearrangement joins TRBV7-6 to TRBJ2-6; tentatively, D is TRBD2 (7 bases). The CDR3 length is 18 residues. The V end was cut by 1 base, the J end by 0 bases, with 13 bases between. The germline V gene has CDR1 SGHVS and CDR2 FNYEAQ.